The clone carrying this T cell receptor beta chain was counted ten times or more. These data originate in a study of Graves' ophthalmopathy and Graves' hyperthyroidism. Amplifying from RNA transcripts, the study obtained TCR beta CDR3 regions. The first-round RT-PCR employed HTBI primers together with the Qiagen OneStep RT-PCR kit. A multiplex PCR was then performed as the second round. TCRdb passed the multiplex PCR reads through MiXCR, listing each CDR3 protein once. This sample has some 370,000 distinct CDR3 sequences, with about 18% found just once. Germline CDR1 is ENHRY and CDR2 is SYGVKD. CDR3 size: 13 residues. Trimming shortened V by 11 bases and J by 4 bases, and 14 bases separated the two germline ends.

The specimen was peripheral blood. This TCR was recovered from an adult woman with stable Graves' hyperthyroidism. V gene TRBV10-3 combines with J gene TRBJ2-2; D possibly corresponds to TRBD1 (5 bases). The CDR3 loop reads CAARQTSTGELFF. The CDR3 coding sequence is TGTGCCGCAAGACAGACATCCACCGGGGAGCTGTTTTTT.